These 2 T cell receptor beta chains were all obtained from the same sample, sequenced in a study of cytomegalovirus exposure and HLA in healthy donors. This PCR relied on a set of 60 Vbeta primers and 13 Jbeta primers. The assay was immunoSEQ multiplex PCR, and TCRdb's table has in-frame clones only and misses some. The sample has about 25,000 clones. Sequences were obtained from PBMCs. These receptors were collected from a male donor in good health and CMV-seropositive.

The V and J genes are TRBV19 and TRBJ2-2; D gene unclear. CDR1 is LNHDA and CDR2 is SQIVND in the germline V gene (reference sequence). The length of the CDR3 is 14 residues. Trimming took 1 base from V and 5 from J, leaving 8 bases between them. The CDR3: CASSIGHPTGELFF. CDR3 DNA sequence: TGTGCCAGTAGTATAGGACACCCGACCGGGGAGCTGTTTTTT.

J is TRBJ2-7 and V is TRBV4-3; a possible D gene is TRBD2 (6 bases). The CDR3 contains 14 residues. V was pared by 4 bases and J by 4 bases, with 14 bases between. Germline CDR1 LGHNA, CDR2 YSLEER. CDR3 region: CASSPTHGGYEQYF. In nucleotides, the CDR3 is TGCGCCAGCAGCCCGACCCACGGGGGTTACGAGCAGTACTTC.